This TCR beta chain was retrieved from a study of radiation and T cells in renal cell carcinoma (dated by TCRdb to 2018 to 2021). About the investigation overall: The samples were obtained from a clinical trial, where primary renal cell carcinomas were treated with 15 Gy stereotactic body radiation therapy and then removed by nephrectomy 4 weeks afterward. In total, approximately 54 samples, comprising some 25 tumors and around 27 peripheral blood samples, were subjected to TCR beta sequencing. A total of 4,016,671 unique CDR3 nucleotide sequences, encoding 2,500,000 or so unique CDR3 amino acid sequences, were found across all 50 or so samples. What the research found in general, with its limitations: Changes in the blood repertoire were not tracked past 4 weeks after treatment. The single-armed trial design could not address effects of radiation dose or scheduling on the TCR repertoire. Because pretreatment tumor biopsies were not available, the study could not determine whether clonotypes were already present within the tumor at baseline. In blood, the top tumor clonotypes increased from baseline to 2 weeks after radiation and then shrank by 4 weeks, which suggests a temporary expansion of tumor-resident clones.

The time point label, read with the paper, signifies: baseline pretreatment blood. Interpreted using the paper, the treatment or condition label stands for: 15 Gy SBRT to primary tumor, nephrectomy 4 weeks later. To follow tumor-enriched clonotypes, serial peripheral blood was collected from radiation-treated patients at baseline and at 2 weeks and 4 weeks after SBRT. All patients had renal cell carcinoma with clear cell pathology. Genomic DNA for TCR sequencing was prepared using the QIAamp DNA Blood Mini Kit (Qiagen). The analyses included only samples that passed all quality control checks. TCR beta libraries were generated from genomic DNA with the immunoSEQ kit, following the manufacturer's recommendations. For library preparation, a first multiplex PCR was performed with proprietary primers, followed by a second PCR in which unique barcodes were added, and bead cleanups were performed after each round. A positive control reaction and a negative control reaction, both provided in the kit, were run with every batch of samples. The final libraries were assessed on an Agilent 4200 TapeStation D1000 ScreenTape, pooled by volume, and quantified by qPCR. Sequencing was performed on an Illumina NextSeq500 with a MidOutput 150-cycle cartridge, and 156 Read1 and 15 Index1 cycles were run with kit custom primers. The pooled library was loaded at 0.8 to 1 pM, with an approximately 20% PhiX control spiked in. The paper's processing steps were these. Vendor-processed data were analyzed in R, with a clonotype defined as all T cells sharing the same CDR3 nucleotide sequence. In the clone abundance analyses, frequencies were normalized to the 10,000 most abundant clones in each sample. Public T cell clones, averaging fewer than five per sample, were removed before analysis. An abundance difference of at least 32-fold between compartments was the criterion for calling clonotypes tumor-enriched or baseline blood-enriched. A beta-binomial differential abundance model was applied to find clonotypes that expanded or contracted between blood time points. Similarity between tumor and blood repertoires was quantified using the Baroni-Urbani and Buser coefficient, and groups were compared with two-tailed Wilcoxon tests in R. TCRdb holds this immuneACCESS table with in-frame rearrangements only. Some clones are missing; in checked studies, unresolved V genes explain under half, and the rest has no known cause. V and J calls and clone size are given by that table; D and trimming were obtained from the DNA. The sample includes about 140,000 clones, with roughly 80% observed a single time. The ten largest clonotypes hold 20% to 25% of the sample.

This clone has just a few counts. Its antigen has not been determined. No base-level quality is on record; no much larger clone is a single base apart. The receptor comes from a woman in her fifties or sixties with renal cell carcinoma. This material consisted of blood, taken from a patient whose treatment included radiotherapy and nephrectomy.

The CDR3 region has the sequence CASSQEPGLAARSYNEQFF. The nucleotides read TGCGCCAGCAGCCAAGAACCGGGACTAGCGGCCCGAAGTTACAATGAGCAGTTCTTC. The chain uses TRBV4-3 and TRBJ2-1; the central 11 bases match TRBD2. The germline V gene supplies CDR1 LGHNA and CDR2 YSLEER. The junction shows trimming of 0 bases on V and 4 bases on J, and the gene matches do not reach 11 bases of it. Its CDR3 holds 19 amino acids, cysteine through phenylalanine. The read is trimmed to its CDR3 DNA, 57 bases read in frame from base 1.